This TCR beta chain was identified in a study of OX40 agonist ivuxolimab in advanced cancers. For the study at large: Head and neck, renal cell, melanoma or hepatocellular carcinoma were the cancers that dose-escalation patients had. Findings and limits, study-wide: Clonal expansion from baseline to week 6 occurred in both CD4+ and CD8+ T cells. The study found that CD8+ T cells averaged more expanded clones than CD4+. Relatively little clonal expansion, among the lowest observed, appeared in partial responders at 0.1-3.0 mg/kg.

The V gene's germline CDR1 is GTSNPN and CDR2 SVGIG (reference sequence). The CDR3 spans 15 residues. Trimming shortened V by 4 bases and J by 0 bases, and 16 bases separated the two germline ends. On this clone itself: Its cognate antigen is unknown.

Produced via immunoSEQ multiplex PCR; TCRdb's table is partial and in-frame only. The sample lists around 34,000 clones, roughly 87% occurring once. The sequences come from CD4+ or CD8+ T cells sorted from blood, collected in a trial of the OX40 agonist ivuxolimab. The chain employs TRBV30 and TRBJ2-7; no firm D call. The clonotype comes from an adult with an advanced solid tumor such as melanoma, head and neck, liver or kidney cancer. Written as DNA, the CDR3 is TGTGCCTGGAAATCCAGCTTTCAGATCTCCTACGAGCAGTACTTC. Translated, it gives CAWKSSFQISYEQYF.